The T cell receptor beta chain under discussion was sequenced for a study of CD8+ T cells in alopecia areata listed by TCRdb under 2018. General notes on the study: The treated patients, all with moderate-to-severe alopecia areata, were enrolled in an open-label pilot trial of oral tofacitinib given at 5 to 10 mg twice daily. RNA was obtained with the PAXgene miRNA kit for fixed scalp, the miRNeasy kit for PBMCs, and the RNeasy kit for mouse skin. In both human patients and the C3H/HeJ mouse model, the study applied high-throughput TCRbeta sequencing to look at T cell clonal expansion in alopecia areata. Human TCRbeta sequencing covered scalp tissue and sorted CD4+ and CD8+ peripheral blood T cells from patchy and totalis/universalis alopecia areata patients and healthy controls. Tofacitinib was administered for 6 to 18 months, and 6 months of follow-up off drug were then conducted to assess delayed response and recurrence. Biopsies were taken from tofacitinib-treated patients at baseline and at 4 and 24 weeks of treatment, and a later scalp biopsy was taken in several of the tofacitinib-treated patients. Amplification of TCRbeta CDR3 regions was done by immunoSEQ multiplex PCR using 35 Vbeta forward primers and 13 Jbeta reverse primers. Scalp clonality was compared across normal scalp (n=4), patchy alopecia areata scalp (n=8), and alopecia totalis/universalis scalp (n=8). Points the paper makes about the study in general: TCR sequences shared between patients were less clear than in mice, possibly partly because of HLA diversity in the patient population. Compared with normal scalp, lesional scalp, particularly in alopecia totalis/universalis, had higher clonality and more expanded CD8+ clones, which suggests antigenic drive. Unlike mouse skin, which is dominated by gammadelta T cells, normal human skin has resident alphabeta T cells that are also sequenced, and this complicates analysis of the scalp TCR repertoire.

Libraries were built with the immunoSEQ multiplex PCR assay. For TCR sequencing, RNA was extracted from every sample and reverse transcribed into cDNA to serve as template. SuperScript III was used to make first-strand cDNA, primed with a 2:1 mix of oligo-dT and random hexamers. A synthetic immune receptor repertoire was used to assess amplification bias, and residual bias was removed computationally. Per the source publication's procedure: Raw reads were preprocessed to remove errors, and CDR3 was defined by IMGT conventions from the conserved cysteine to phenylalanine. Clonality was computed by normalizing Shannon entropy by log2 of the number of productive unique TCRs and subtracting the result from 1. CD4 or CD8 identity of scalp clones was inferred by cross-referencing scalp TCRbeta sequences with sorted blood CD4 and CD8 repertoires. TCRdb stores this immuneACCESS table with in-frame sequences only. Part of the clones is absent; in the studies checked, under half of the shortfall reflects unresolved V genes, and no reason is known for the rest. From that table come the V and J calls and clone size; the DNA was used to work out D and trimming. For this sample there are approximately 61,000 clones; approximately 96% appear just once. The top ten clones comprise approximately 24% of the sample.

V is pared back by 5 bases and J by 8 bases, with 12 bases lying between the germline termini. The CDR3 measures 12 amino acids from cysteine to phenylalanine. Solely the CDR3 DNA is kept, with 36 bases framed from the first base. From a lookup of the germline V gene (reference sequence), CDR1 and CDR2 are SEHNR and FQNEAQ. Details on this clone: Its cognate antigen has yet to be identified. The input lacks base qualities; no much larger clone sits a single base away.

In the paper's terms, the time point label means: baseline before oral tofacitinib. Lesional scalp punch biopsies and peripheral blood were collected from alopecia areata patients. PBMCs were separated by density centrifugation and stained for CD3, CD4 and CD8, after which CD4+ and CD8+ T cells were sorted on a FACSAria. This receptor was identified in a human donor with alopecia areata. This sample comprised CD8+ T cells sorted from blood, obtained at week 0. The chain links TRBV7-9 with TRBJ1-1; the best D guess is TRBD1, with 5 bases matching. The CDR3 loop reads CASSPGGVEAFF. The sequenced DNA is TGTGCCAGCAGCCCCGGGGGGGTAGAAGCTTTCTTT.